This T cell receptor (beta chain) was sequenced during a study of Graves' ophthalmopathy and Graves' hyperthyroidism. This clonotype was seen a few times. V lost 5 bases and J lost 2, with 11 bases in between. Germline CDR1 reads SGHVS; CDR2 reads FNYEAQ. The CDR3 has 14 amino acids. Amplified TCR beta CDR3 regions were obtained using RNA transcripts as template. First-round RT-PCR used HTBI primers; second-round multiplex PCR followed. MiXCR, run by TCRdb on the multiplex PCR reads, gives a single entry per CDR3 protein. The repertoire consists of about 550,000 distinct CDR3 sequences, with 35% to 45% occurring once and the leading ten covering about 4.1%.

V and J are TRBV7-6 and TRBJ2-3; D might be TRBD1 (6 bases). The sequencing input was peripheral blood or thyroid tissue (not recorded which). This clonotype originated in an adult man with Graves' hyperthyroidism. As DNA, the CDR3 is TGTGCCAGCAGCAATAGGGGGAACACAGATACGCAGTATTTT. Translation gives CASSNRGNTDTQYF.